This T cell receptor (beta chain) originates from a study of blood T cell repertoires in COVID-19 (dated by TCRdb to about 2020). For the wider study: Samples from collaborators originated in the United States, Italy and Spain and spanned both the acute and convalescent phases of COVID-19. Where available, HLA class I and class II types were obtained from metadata supplied by the sample provider rather than from assay-based typing. Samples were obtained from the ongoing ImmuneRACE study (first 160 participants) and from about 1,300 subjects provided by 6 global collaborators. The repertoires were made available in a free public database intended to serve as a resource for research on the immune response to SARS-CoV-2. The prospective study material was composed of cDNA or gDNA derived from T cells, B-cell-depleted T cells, or PBMCs. The dataset comprised deeply sampled blood TCRbeta repertoires from subjects exposed to, actively infected with, or recovered from COVID-19. The sample metadata nearly always contained a de-identified subject ID, COVID-19 status, age in years and sex.

The collaborating institutions used their own protocols to collect whole blood in K2EDTA tubes. For TCRbeta analysis, collaborators shipped samples in one of three forms: frozen whole blood, isolated PBMCs, or DNA extracted from either of those sample types. General study outcomes and caveats: How much clinical and demographic metadata was included differed by source and by participant, and the metadata was provided uncurated.

TCRbeta CDR3 regions were amplified from genomic DNA by means of the immunoSEQ Assay, a bias-controlled multiplex PCR. As for how the authors treated the data: The number of nucleated cells in each sample was estimated by amplification of reference gene primers within the assay. To quantify the absolute abundance of each unique TCRbeta CDR3 rearrangement, sequence reads were collapsed and filtered. For each sample, productive Simpson clonality was calculated as the square root of Simpson's diversity index over productive rearrangements. TCRdb limited this immuneACCESS table to in-frame rearrangements with V and J called. A share of clones is missing; checked studies link under half to unresolved V genes, and the rest is unexplained. V and J calls and clone size are as listed in that table; D and trimming were resolved from the DNA. In all, the sample holds approximately 80,000 clones, and roughly nine tenths of those were seen once. 9.1% of the sample belongs to the ten largest clones.

V ends up 2 bases short and J 8 bases short, with an unmatched junction base count of 12. The CDR3, cysteine through phenylalanine, is 16 amino acids long. Only the CDR3 portion is preserved as DNA: 48 bases, with reading frame beginning at the first base. Reading the germline V gene gives CDR1 SGDLS and CDR2 YYNGEE. About this clone: It lacks a known antigen. No base quality values were provided; no much bigger clone lies one nucleotide off.

The chain links TRBV9 with TRBJ2-1; 8 bases in the junction line up with TRBD1. The material sequenced was peripheral blood. This receptor was taken from a human donor in a cohort sampled during active COVID-19. CDR3 protein: CASSVGQANPFYEQFF. The DNA sequence is as follows: TGTGCCAGCAGCGTGGGACAGGCGAACCCGTTCTATGAGCAGTTCTTC.